The clone carrying this TCR beta chain has only a few counts. The antigen remains undetermined. Trimming took 1 base from V and 0 from J, leaving 15 bases between them. Germline CDR1 MGHRA, CDR2 YSYEKL. The CDR3 spans 18 residues. The data originate from a study of blood T cells in healthy people across ages. Study results and limitations: Diversity figures derived from one million T cells were judged to underestimate the true value. Naive and antigen-experienced cells could not be conclusively compared, given unsorted PBMCs.

Then a second PCR, running about 6 to 11 cycles, was carried out with a sample-barcoded 5' primer and a J-beta primer mix. A single record per CDR3 protein comes from TCRdb applying MiXCR to the 5' RACE reads. The data hold some 290,000 distinct CDR3 sequences, with around 30% observed a single time. This chain links TRBV4-1 with TRBJ1-4; a possible D gene is TRBD1 (6 bases). The TCR sequence derives from a woman aged 70 to 79 in good health. Sequencing was performed on blood. The CDR3 nucleotides read TGCGCCAGCAGCCAAGGACCCGGACAGCTCACAACTAATGAAAAACTGTTTTTT. Its translation: CASSQGPGQLTTNEKLFF.